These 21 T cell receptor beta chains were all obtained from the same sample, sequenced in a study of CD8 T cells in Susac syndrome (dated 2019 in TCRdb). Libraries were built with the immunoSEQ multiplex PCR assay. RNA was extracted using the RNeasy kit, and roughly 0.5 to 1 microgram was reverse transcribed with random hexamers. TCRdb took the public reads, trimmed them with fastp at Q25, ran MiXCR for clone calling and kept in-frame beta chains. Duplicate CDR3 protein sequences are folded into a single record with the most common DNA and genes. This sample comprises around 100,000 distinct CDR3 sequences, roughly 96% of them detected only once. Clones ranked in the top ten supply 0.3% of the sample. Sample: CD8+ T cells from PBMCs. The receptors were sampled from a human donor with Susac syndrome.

The CDR3 is CSAGRLGTEAFF. The CDR3 DNA is TGCAGCGCTGGCAGGCTGGGCACTGAAGCTTTCTTT. This chain connects TRBV29-1 to TRBJ1-1, with no clear D. Germline V gene sequence: CDR1 SQVTM, CDR2 ANQGSEA. Trimming shortened V by 7 bases and J by 4 bases, and 13 bases separated the two germline ends. The CDR3 extends over 12 amino acids.

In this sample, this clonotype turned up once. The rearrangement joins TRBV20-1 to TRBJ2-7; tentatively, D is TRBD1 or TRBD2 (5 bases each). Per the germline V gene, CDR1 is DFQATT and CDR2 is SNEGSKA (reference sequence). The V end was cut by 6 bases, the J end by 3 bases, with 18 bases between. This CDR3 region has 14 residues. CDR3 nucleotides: TGCAGTGCCAGTGGGGGATCCGGTAGCTACGAGCAGTACTTC. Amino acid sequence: CSASGGSGSYEQYF.

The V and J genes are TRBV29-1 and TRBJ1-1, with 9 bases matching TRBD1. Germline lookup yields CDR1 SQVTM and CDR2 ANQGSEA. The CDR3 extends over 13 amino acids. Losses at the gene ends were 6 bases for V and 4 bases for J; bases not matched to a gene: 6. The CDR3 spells CSVGTGLATEAFF. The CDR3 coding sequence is TGCAGCGTGGGGACAGGGTTGGCCACTGAAGCTTTCTTT.

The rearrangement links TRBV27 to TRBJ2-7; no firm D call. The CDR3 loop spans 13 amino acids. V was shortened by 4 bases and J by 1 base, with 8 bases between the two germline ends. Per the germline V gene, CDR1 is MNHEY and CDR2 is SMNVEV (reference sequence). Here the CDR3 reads CASSYQLSYEQYF. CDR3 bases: TGTGCCAGCAGTTACCAGCTGTCCTACGAGCAGTACTTC.

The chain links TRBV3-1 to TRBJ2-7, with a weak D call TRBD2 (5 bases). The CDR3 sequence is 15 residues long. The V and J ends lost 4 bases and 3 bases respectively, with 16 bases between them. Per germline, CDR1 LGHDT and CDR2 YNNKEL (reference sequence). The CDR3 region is CASSPDPGEGYEQYF. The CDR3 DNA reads TGTGCCAGCAGCCCCGACCCCGGAGAGGGCTACGAGCAGTACTTC.

In nucleotides, the CDR3 is TGCAGTGCTAGAGATCCCAGCGGGAGGGCCGAGTACTTC. As protein: CSARDPSGRAEYF. The J gene is TRBJ2-7, the V gene TRBV20-1, with 10 bases identical to TRBD2. Trimming cost V 0 bases and J 11 bases; bases outside gene matches: 7. The CDR3 sequence is 13 residues long. CDR1 and CDR2 from the germline V gene are DFQATT and SNEGSKA (reference sequence).

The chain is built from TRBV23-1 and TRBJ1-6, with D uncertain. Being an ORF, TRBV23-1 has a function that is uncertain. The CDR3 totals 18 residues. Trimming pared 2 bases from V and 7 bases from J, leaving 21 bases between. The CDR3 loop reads CASSQRERLCLRNSPLHF. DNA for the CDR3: TGCGCCAGCAGTCAAAGGGAAAGGCTCTGTCTTAGGAATTCACCCCTCCACTTT.

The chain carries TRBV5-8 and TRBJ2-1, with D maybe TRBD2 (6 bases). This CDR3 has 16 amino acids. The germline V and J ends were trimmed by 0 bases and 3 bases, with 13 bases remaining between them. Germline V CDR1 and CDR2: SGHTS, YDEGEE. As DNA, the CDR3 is TGTGCCAGCAGCTTGGAGCGCGGGCGGGGCTACAATGAGCAGTTCTTC. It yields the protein CASSLERGRGYNEQFF.

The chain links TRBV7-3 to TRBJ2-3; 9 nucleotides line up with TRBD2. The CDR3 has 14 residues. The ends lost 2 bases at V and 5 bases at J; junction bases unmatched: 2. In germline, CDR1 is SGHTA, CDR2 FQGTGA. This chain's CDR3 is CASSLAGGIDTQYF. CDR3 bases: TGTGCCAGCAGCTTAGCGGGGGGGATAGATACGCAGTATTTT.

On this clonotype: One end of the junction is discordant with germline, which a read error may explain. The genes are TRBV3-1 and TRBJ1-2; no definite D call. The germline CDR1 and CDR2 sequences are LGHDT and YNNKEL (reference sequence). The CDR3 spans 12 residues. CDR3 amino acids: CASRQENYGYTF. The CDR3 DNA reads TGTGCCAGCAGACAAGAGAACTATGGCTACACCTTC.

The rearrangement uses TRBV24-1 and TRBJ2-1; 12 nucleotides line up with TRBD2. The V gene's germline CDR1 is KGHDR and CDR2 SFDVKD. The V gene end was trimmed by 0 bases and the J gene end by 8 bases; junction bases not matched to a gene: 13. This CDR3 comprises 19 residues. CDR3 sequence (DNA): TGTGCCACCAGTGATTTGCGGGTATCGACTAGCGGGAGTGTGTATGAGCAGTTCTTC. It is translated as CATSDLRVSTSGSVYEQFF.

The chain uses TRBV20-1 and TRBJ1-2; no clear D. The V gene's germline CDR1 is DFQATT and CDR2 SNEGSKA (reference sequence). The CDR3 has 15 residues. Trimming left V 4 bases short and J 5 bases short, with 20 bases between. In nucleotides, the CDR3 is TGCAGTGCTACCCCGGACCGGGCAAGTCTATATGGCTACACCTTC. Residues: CSATPDRASLYGYTF.

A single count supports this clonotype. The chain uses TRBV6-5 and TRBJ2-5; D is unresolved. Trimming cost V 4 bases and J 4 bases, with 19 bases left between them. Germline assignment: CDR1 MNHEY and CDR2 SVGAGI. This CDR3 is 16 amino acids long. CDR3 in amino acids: CASSFTISVTRETQYF. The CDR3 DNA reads TGTGCCAGCAGTTTTACTATTTCAGTTACCCGAGAGACCCAGTACTTC.

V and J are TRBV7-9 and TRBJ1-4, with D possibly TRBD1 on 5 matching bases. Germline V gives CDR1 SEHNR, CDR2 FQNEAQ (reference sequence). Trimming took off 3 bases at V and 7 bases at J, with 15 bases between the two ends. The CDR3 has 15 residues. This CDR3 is CASSFSGQGGEKLFF. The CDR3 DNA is TGTGCCAGCAGCTTTTCGGGTCAGGGTGGTGAAAAACTGTTTTTT. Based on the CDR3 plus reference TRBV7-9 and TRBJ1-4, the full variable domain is DTGVSQNPRHKITKRGQNVTFRCDPISEHNRLYWYRQTLGQGPEFLTYFQNEAQLEKSRLLSDRFSAERPKGSFSTLEIQRTEQGDSAMYLCASSFSGQGGEKLFFGSGTQLSVL.

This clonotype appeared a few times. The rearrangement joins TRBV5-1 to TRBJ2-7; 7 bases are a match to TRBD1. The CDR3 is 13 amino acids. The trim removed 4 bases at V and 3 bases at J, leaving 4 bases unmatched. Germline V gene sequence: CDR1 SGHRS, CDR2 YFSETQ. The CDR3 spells CASSAGTVYEQYF. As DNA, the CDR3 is TGCGCCAGCAGCGCCGGGACAGTCTACGAGCAGTACTTC.

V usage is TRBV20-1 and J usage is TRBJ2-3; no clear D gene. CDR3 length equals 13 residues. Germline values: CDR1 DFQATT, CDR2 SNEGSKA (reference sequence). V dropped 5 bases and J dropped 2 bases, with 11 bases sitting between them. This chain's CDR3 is CSAPLIDTDTQYF. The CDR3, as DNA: TGCAGTGCTCCACTGATAGACACAGATACGCAGTATTTT.

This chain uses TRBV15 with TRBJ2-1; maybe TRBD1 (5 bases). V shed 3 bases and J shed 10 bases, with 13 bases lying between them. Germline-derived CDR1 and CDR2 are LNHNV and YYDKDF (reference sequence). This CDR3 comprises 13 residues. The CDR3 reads CATSRVPSGEQFF. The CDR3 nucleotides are TGTGCCACCAGCAGGGTCCCCTCAGGGGAGCAGTTCTTC.

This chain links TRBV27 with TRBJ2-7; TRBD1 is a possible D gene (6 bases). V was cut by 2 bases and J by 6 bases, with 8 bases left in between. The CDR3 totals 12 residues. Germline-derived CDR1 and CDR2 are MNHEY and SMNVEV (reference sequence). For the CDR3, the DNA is TGTGCCAGCAGTTTACCCAGGGGCGAGCAGTACTTC. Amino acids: CASSLPRGEQYF.

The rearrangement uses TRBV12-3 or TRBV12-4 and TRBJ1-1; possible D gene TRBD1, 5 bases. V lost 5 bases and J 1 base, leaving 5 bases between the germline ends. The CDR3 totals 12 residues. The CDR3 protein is CASSRGNTEAFF. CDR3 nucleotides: TGTGCCAGCAGTAGGGGGAACACTGAAGCTTTCTTT.

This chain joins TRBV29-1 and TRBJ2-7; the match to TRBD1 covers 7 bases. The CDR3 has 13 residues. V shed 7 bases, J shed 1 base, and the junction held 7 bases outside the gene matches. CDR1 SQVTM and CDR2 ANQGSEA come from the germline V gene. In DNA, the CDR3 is TGCAGCGCGTGGGACAGTAGATCCTACGAGCAGTACTTC. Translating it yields CSAWDSRSYEQYF.

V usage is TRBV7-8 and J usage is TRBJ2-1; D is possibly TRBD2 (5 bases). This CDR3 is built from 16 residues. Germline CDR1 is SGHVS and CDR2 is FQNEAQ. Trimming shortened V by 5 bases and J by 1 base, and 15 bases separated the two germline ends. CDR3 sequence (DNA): TGTGCCAGCAGCCCTCGGACTTTGGGGTCCTACAATGAGCAGTTCTTC. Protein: CASSPRTLGSYNEQFF.